This T cell receptor beta chain came from a study of OX40 agonist ivuxolimab in advanced cancers. Germline V gene data show CDR1 as SGHNT and CDR2 as YYREEE (reference sequence). V lost 4 bases, J lost 4 bases, and 4 bases stayed unmatched. This CDR3 is built from 14 residues. Measured with immunoSEQ multiplex PCR; TCRdb has only the in-frame clones, and not every one. The sample contains about 80,000 clones, 75% to 90% of which appear only once. The source is an adult with an advanced solid tumor such as melanoma, head and neck, liver or kidney cancer. The J gene is TRBJ2-7, the V gene TRBV5-4, with 11 bases aligning to TRBD2. Sequences were derived from CD4+ or CD8+ T cells sorted from blood, sampled in a trial of the OX40 agonist ivuxolimab. CDR3 residues: CASSPSGGLYEQYF. The CDR3 DNA reads TGTGCCAGCAGCCCTAGCGGGGGGTTGTACGAGCAGTACTTC.